A selection of T cell receptor beta chains follows, all from one sample in a study of blood T cell repertoires in COVID-19. Clones were sequenced by immunoSEQ multiplex PCR, and TCRdb holds only the in-frame ones, with some missing. This table has 95,000 to 130,000 clones, approximately 82% appearing once. The source material was peripheral blood. The receptor source for this set is a man aged 65 to 85 with active or convalescent COVID-19. Each CDR3 is given with its conserved first and last residue. D genes are given only for firm matches. Some rows have no size entry. The others give once, few or many, or a class for an expanded clone.

d_call j_call clone_size v_call cdr3_nt cdr3_aa
TRBD1 TRBJ2-7 once TRBV29-1 TGCAGCGTGGACAGGGGCTACGAGCAGTACTTC CSVDRGYEQYF
. TRBJ2-7 . TRBV28 TGTGCCAGCAGTTCTCGCGCCGGGACTGGGGACGAGCAGTACTTC CASSSRAGTGDEQYF
TRBD1 TRBJ2-1 . TRBV5-1 TGCGCCAGCAGCGCGTCCGGGACAGGGCGAAATGAGCAGTTCTTC CASSASGTGRNEQFF
. TRBJ2-3 . TRBV11-2 TGTGCCAGCAGCTTAGCGGCTAGACCGGGTATAGATACGCAGTATTTT CASSLAARPGIDTQYF
. TRBJ2-1 once TRBV6-2/TRBV6-3 TGTGCCAGCAGCCCCCACCCCGGCGGGATTAATGAGCAGTTCTTC CASSPHPGGINEQFF
TRBD1 TRBJ1-2 . TRBV4-3 TGCGCCAGCAGCCAAGCCAGGGGGTACAACTATGGCTACACCTTC CASSQARGYNYGYTF
. TRBJ2-1 . TRBV6-2/TRBV6-3 TGTGCCAGCAGTATCCGACAGGTTGTCTACAATGAGCAGTTCTTC CASSIRQVVYNEQFF
TRBD1 TRBJ1-4 . TRBV7-6 TGTGCCAGCAGCACTGACAGGGATGAAAAACTGTTTTTT CASSTDRDEKLFF
. TRBJ1-3 . TRBV19 TGTGCCAGTAGTATAGATCGGGGGTTTGGTTCTAACCCCTACTCTGGAAACACCATATATTTT CASSIDRGFGSNPYSGNTIYF
. TRBJ2-5 . TRBV24-1 TGTGCCACCAGTGCGTCAGGGGGGTACCAAGAGACCCAGTACTTC CATSASGGYQETQYF
. TRBJ2-5 once TRBV7-8 TGTGCCAGCAGCTTCCTAGCGAAAGAAGAGACCCAGTACTTC CASSFLAKEETQYF
TRBD2 TRBJ2-3 . TRBV2 TGTGCCAGCAGGACTAGCGGGAGAGAGTATACGCAGTATTTT CASRTSGREYTQYF
. TRBJ2-2 . TRBV18 TGTGCCAGCTCACCAATGAAAGGGGGGAACACCGGGGAGCTGTTTTTT CASSPMKGGNTGELFF
TRBD2 TRBJ2-1 . TRBV9 TGTGCCAGCAGCGTCTTCGGAGCGGGGAGCTCCTACAATGAGCAGTTCTTC CASSVFGAGSSYNEQFF
. TRBJ1-2 . TRBV29-1 TGCAGCGTTGGGGACATTCATGGCTACACCTTC CSVGDIHGYTF
. TRBJ2-2 once TRBV7-7 TGTGCCAGCAGCTTAGACAGCTCGAACACCGGGGAGCTGTTTTTT CASSLDSSNTGELFF
TRBD1 TRBJ1-3 . TRBV19 TGTGCCAGTAAAAGGGACAGCCGCTCTGGAAACACCATATATTTT CASKRDSRSGNTIYF
TRBD1 TRBJ1-3 few TRBV5-1 TGCGCCAGCAGCTTGGGGGACAGCCCTAACACCATATATTTT CASSLGDSPNTIYF
. TRBJ2-4 once TRBV10-2 TGCGCCAGCAGTGAAGAGGGCAAGCGGGCCAAAAACATTCAGTACTTC CASSEEGKRAKNIQYF
. TRBJ1-6 . TRBV5-4 TGTGCCAGCAGCTTATCCCAAGACAGTTATTCACCCCTCCACTTT CASSLSQDSYSPLHF
TRBD2 TRBJ2-7 . TRBV3-1/TRBV3-2 TGTGCCAGCAGCCAAGTGAGCGGGGGCCCCTACGAGCAGTACTTC CASSQVSGGPYEQYF
. TRBJ1-1 . TRBV14 TGTGCCAGCAGCCAAGATCATGGGGGACACGGGAACACTGAAGCTTTCTTT CASSQDHGGHGNTEAFF
. TRBJ2-1 . TRBV2 TGTGCCAGCAGTGTAGTCAGGGTCACCTACAATGAGCAGTTCTTC CASSVVRVTYNEQFF
. TRBJ2-7 . TRBV11-2 TGTGCCAGCAGCCTCGTTAGCTACGAGCAGTACTTC CASSLVSYEQYF
. TRBJ2-7 . TRBV3-1/TRBV3-2 TGTGCCAGCAGCTCCCAGGTTACCTACGAGCAGTACTTC CASSSQVTYEQYF
. TRBJ2-1 . TRBV7-2 TGTGCCAGCAGCTGGGCGGAGGGGACAGCTTACAATGAGCAGTTCTTC CASSWAEGTAYNEQFF
. TRBJ1-2 . TRBV27 TGTGCCAGCAGTTCAGGGATTTCGGGCTATGGCTACACCTTC CASSSGISGYGYTF
TRBD2 TRBJ2-7 . TRBV3-1/TRBV3-2 TGTGCCAGCAGCCAATCACTAGCGAGCTCCTACGAGCAGTACTTC CASSQSLASSYEQYF
TRBD1 TRBJ1-3 . TRBV3-1/TRBV3-2 TGTGCCAGCAGCCAAGGGACAGGAGCCTCTGGAAACACCATATATTTT CASSQGTGASGNTIYF
TRBD1 TRBJ1-5 . TRBV29-1 TGCAGCGTCCGGGACAGTTCTATAGCCCAGCATTTT CSVRDSSIAQHF
. TRBJ2-1 once TRBV24-1 TGTGCCACCAGTGATAGCGGAGCCCCCTACAATGAGCAGTTCTTC CATSDSGAPYNEQFF
TRBD1 TRBJ2-7 once TRBV5-1 TGCGCCAGCAGCTTCCAAGACAGGGATGGCGAGCAGTACTTC CASSFQDRDGEQYF
. TRBJ2-1 . TRBV9 TGTGCCAGCAGCGTAGTTGCAGGGAATGAGCAGTTCTTC CASSVVAGNEQFF
. TRBJ1-1 once TRBV9 TGTGCCAGCAGCGTAGAAGGGGTCATGAACACTGAAGCTTTCTTT CASSVEGVMNTEAFF
. TRBJ1-1 once TRBV5-4 TGTGCCAGCAGCTTGTATGGAGTGAACACTGAAGCTTTCTTT CASSLYGVNTEAFF
TRBD1 TRBJ2-7 . TRBV4-1 TGCGCCAGCAGCCAACGGACAGGGGGCGAGTACGAGCAGTACTTC CASSQRTGGEYEQYF
. TRBJ2-3 . TRBV2 TGTGCCAGCAGGGGTCAGGTGAACACAGATACGCAGTATTTT CASRGQVNTDTQYF
. TRBJ1-2 once TRBV4-3 TGCGCCAGCAGCCAAGATACAGGGCCAACTTATGGCTACACCTTC CASSQDTGPTYGYTF
TRBD2 TRBJ2-3 . TRBV10-3 TGTGCCATCAGTGAAGGACTAGCGGGTAGCACAGATACGCAGTATTTT CAISEGLAGSTDTQYF
. TRBJ1-4 . TRBV7-2 TGTGCCAGCAGCTTACAGGGGTTCCTCCCCTTCCAACTGTTTTTT CASSLQGFLPFQLFF
. TRBJ1-2 . TRBV6-5 TGTGCCAGCAGTATTGACAGAGGTGACTATGGCTACACCTTC CASSIDRGDYGYTF
TRBD1 TRBJ2-7 . TRBV7-3 TGTGCCAGCAGCTCGGGACAGGGGAGCTCCTACGAGCAGTACTTC CASSSGQGSSYEQYF
TRBD1 TRBJ1-1 . TRBV28 TGTGCCAGCACCCCCCCCAGGGGGCGCCTTAGCCCTGAAGCTTTCTTT CASTPPRGRLSPEAFF
. TRBJ2-1 . TRBV7-2 TGTGCCAGCAGCTTAGGTATGGCTGCTGAGCAGTTCTTC CASSLGMAAEQFF
. TRBJ2-1 . TRBV21-1 TGTGCCAGCAGCAACCCCCCGACGTGTTTCGCTTTGGTGGCTAGCCTTGGCAATGAGCAGTTCTTC CASSNPPTCFALVASLGNEQFF
TRBD1 TRBJ1-1 . TRBV29-1 TGCAGCGTTAGCCGGACAGGTGATGAAGCTTTCTTT CSVSRTGDEAFF
. TRBJ1-4 once TRBV28 TGTGCCAGCAGTTTATTATCGCCAGGTCTTAATGAAAAACTGTTTTTT CASSLLSPGLNEKLFF
. TRBJ2-7 . TRBV6-5 TGTGCCAGCAGGGAGACGGGACACCTCTACGAGCAGTACTTC CASRETGHLYEQYF
TRBD2 TRBJ2-7 once TRBV9 TGTGCCAGCAGCGTATACGAGCGGGGGGGCCGGGAGCAGTACTTC CASSVYERGGREQYF
TRBD2 TRBJ2-3 . TRBV4-2 TGTGCCAGCAGCCAAGACCACACTAGCGGGAACACAGATACGCAGTATTTT CASSQDHTSGNTDTQYF
TRBD1 TRBJ1-5 . TRBV19 TGTGCCAGTAGTAAGAGGACAGGGGATGACCAGCCCCAGCATTTT CASSKRTGDDQPQHF
. TRBJ1-1 . TRBV2 TGTGCCACCGCTAAGGAGACTGAAGCTTTCTTT CATAKETEAFF
. TRBJ1-5 once TRBV3-1/TRBV3-2 TGTGCCAGCAGCCAAGACCGGGATCAGCCCCAGCATTTT CASSQDRDQPQHF
TRBD2 TRBJ2-7 . TRBV6-1 TGTGCCAGCAGTGAAGGGACTAGTCGGTACGAGCAGTACTTC CASSEGTSRYEQYF
TRBD1 TRBJ1-2 . TRBV5-6 TGTGCCAGCACAGGGGACAGGGGTTACGATGGCTACACCTTC CASTGDRGYDGYTF